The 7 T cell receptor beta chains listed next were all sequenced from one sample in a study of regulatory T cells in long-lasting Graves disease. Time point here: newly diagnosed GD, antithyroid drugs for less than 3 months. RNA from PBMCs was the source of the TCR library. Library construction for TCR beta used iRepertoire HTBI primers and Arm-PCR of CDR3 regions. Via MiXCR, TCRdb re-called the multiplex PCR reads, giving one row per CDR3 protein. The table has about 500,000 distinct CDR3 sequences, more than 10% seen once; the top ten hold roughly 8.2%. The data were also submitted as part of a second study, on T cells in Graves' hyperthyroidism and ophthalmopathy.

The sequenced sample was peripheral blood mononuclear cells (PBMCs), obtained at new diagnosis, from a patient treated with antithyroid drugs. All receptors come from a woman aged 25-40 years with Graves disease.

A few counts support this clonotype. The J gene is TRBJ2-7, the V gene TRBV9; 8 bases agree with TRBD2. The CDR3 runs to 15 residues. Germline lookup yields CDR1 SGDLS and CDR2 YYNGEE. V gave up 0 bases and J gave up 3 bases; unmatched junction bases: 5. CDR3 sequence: CASSVGSSGSYEQYF. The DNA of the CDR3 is TGTGCCAGCAGCGTAGGTTCCAGCGGGAGCTACGAGCAGTACTTC.

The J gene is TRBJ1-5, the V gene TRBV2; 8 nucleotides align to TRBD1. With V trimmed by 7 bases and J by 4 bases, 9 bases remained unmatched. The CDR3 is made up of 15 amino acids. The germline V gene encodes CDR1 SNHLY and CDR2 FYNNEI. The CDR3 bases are TGTGCCAGCAATTTGGGGACAGGAGGTAATCAGCCCCAGCATTTT. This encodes CASNLGTGGNQPQHF.

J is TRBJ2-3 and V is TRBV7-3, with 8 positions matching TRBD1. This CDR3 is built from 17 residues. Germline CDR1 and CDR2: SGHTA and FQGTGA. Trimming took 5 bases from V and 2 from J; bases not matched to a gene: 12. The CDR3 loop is CASSPRAAQGATDTQYF. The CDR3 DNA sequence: TGTGCCAGCAGCCCCCGGGCGGCCCAGGGGGCCACAGATACGCAGTATTTT.

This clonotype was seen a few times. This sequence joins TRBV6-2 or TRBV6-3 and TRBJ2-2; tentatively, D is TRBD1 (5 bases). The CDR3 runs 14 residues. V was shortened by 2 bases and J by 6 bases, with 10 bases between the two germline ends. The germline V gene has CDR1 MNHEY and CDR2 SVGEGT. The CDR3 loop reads CASSYLQDSGELFF. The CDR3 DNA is TGTGCCAGCAGTTACCTACAGGATTCCGGGGAGCTGTTTTTT.

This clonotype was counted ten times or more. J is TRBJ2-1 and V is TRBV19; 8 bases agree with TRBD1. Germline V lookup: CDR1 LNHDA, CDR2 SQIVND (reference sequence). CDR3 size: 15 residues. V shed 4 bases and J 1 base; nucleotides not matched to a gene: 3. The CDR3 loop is CASSTTGGSYNEQFF. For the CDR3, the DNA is TGTGCCAGTAGTACAACAGGGGGTTCCTACAATGAGCAGTTCTTC.

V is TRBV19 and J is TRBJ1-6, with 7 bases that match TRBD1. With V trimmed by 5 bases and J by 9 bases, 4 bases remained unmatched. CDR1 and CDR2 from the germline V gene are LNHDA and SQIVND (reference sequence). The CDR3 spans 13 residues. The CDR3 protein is CASSDRVSSPLHF. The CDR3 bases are TGTGCCAGTAGTGACAGGGTCTCTTCACCCCTCCACTTT. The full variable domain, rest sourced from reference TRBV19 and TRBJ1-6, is DGGITQSPKYLFRKEGQNVTLSCEQNLNHDAMYWYRQDPGQGLRLIYYSQIVNDFQKGDIAEGYSVSREKKESFPLTVTSAQKNPTAFYLCASSDRVSSPLHFGNGTRLTVT.

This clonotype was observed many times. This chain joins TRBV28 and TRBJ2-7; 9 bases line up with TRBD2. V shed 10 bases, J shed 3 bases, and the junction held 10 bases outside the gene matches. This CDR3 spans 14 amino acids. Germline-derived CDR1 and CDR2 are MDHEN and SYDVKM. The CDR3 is CATQGTSHYYEQYF. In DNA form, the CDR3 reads TGTGCCACGCAAGGGACTAGCCATTACTACGAGCAGTACTTC.